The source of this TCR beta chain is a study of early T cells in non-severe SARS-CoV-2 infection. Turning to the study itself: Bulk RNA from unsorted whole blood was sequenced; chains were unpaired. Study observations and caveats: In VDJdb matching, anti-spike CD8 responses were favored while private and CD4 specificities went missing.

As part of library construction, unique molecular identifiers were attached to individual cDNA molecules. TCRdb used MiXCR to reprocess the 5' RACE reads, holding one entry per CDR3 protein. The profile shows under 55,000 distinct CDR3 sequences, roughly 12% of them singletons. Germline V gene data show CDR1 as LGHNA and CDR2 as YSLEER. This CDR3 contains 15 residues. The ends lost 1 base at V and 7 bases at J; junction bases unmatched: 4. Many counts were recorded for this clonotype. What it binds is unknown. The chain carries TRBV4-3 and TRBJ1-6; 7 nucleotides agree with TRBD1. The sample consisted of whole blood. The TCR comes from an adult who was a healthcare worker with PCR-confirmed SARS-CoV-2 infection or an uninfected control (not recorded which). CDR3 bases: TGCGCCAGCAGCCAAGGGAACAGGGGAAATTCACCCCTCCACTTT. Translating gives CASSQGNRGNSPLHF.